This TCR beta chain was sequenced in a study of blood T cell repertoires in COVID-19. Study overall: Whether acute or convalescent, the COVID-19 samples came from the United States, Italy and Spain. Sample material is recorded as cDNA or gDNA derived from T cells, B-cell-depleted T cells, or PBMCs.

With 3 bases clipped from V and 6 bases from J, the junction kept 16 bases outside the gene matches. The CDR3 is made up of 18 amino acids. Germline V gene lookup returns CDR1 LGHNA and CDR2 YNFKEQ. Under the authors' procedure: From reference gene primer amplification, estimates of nucleated cell counts were derived. TCRdb's table, derived via immunoSEQ multiplex PCR, lists solely in-frame clones and lacks some. Clone size and V and J calls were adopted from that table, with D and trimming inferred from the DNA. The sample includes roughly 100,000 clones, over 75% of them seen just once. This receptor was obtained from a man aged 45-65 years with acute or convalescent COVID-19. The chain couples TRBV4-2 to TRBJ2-7; TRBD2 matches at 11 bases. Specimen: peripheral blood. The CDR3, as DNA: TGTGCCAGCAGCCATCTCAAGGGGTTAGCGGGAGGGCTCTTCGAGCAGTACTTC. The encoded protein is CASSHLKGLAGGLFEQYF.